Listed below are T cell receptor beta chains from one sample, sequenced in a study of T cells in Graves' hyperthyroidism and ophthalmopathy. TCRdb re-called the multiplex PCR reads through MiXCR, storing one row per CDR3 protein. The top ten clones hold around 30% of a sample with around 240,000 distinct CDR3 sequences, roughly 17% of them seen once. Source material: blood. The receptors here all came from a woman younger than 35 with Graves' ophthalmopathy. CDR3s include the opening cysteine and the closing phenylalanine or tryptophan. A D gene is named only where the DNA matches it firmly. Where a row states a size, it is once, few, many or the class of an expanded clone; other rows omit it.

J gene | D gene | clone size | V gene | CDR3 DNA | CDR3 protein
TRBJ1-4 | TRBD1 | few | TRBV4-2 | TGTGCCAGCAGCCAAGATTGGGACAGGGGTGAAAAACTGTTTTTT | CASSQDWDRGEKLFF
TRBJ1-5 | . | many | TRBV3-1 | TGTGCCAGCAGCCAAGAGCGGCGTCAGCCCCAGCATTTT | CASSQERRQPQHF
TRBJ2-2 | . | few | TRBV5-4 | TGTGCCAGCAGGTTCCAGGGTCGTCGGAGCACCGGGGAGCTGTTTTTT | CASRFQGRRSTGELFF
TRBJ2-7 | . | many | TRBV15 | TGTGCCACCAGCAGAGGCCGCGAGCAGTACTTC | CATSRGREQYF
TRBJ2-3 | . | few | TRBV19 | TGTGCCAGTAACTCACGTGGCCCGCGGGTCCCCACAGATACGCAGTATTTT | CASNSRGPRVPTDTQYF
TRBJ2-7 | . | many | TRBV5-6 | TGTGCCAGCAGCTTGTGGACCCGCGAGCAGTACTTC | CASSLWTREQYF
TRBJ1-4 | TRBD1 | . | TRBV11-2 | TGTGCCAGCAGCTGGGACAGGGGGCATGAAAAACTGTTTTTT | CASSWDRGHEKLFF
TRBJ2-5 | . | many | TRBV7-6 | TGTGCCAGCAGCTTAATACAGGGCGAGACCCAGTACTTC | CASSLIQGETQYF
TRBJ1-2 | TRBD1 | many | TRBV18 | TGTGCCAGCTCACCCGACAGGGAACATGGCTACACCTTC | CASSPDREHGYTF
TRBJ2-1 | . | . | TRBV4-1 | TGCGCCAGCACCCAATTGGCGGGGTCCTACAATGAGCAGTTCTTC | CASTQLAGSYNEQFF
TRBJ2-1 | . | . | TRBV12-3/TRBV12-4 | TGTGCCAGCAGTGCCGGTTTGGCGATACATGAGCAGTTCTTC | CASSAGLAIHEQFF
TRBJ2-7 | TRBD1 | many | TRBV10-3 | TGTGCCATCAGTGGTACAGGGGGCGTTTACGAGCAGTACTTC | CAISGTGGVYEQYF
TRBJ1-2 | TRBD1 | many | TRBV3-1 | TGTGCCAGCAGCCAAACTACAGGGGAGAATGGCTACACCTTC | CASSQTTGENGYTF
TRBJ2-3 | TRBD2 | few | TRBV20-1 | TGCAGTGCTAGGAAGACTAGCGGGGGCCAAACGGATACGCAGTATTTT | CSARKTSGGQTDTQYF
TRBJ2-2 | TRBD2 | few | TRBV6-5 | TGTGCCAGCAGTTGGACTAGCGGGAACCTCGGGGAGCTGTTTTTT | CASSWTSGNLGELFF
TRBJ1-1 | TRBD1 | . | TRBV30 | TGTGCCTGGAGTGGACCGGGACAGGGGAACACTGAAGCTTTCTTT | CAWSGPGQGNTEAFF
TRBJ1-2 | . | many | TRBV6-5 | TGTGCCAGCAGTTACTCTCAGGGGAAGGACTATGGCTACACCTTC | CASSYSQGKDYGYTF
TRBJ2-3 | TRBD1 | many | TRBV28 | TGTGCCAGCAGTGTACCTGGGACAGCAACTCCGGGGGATACGCAGTATTTT | CASSVPGTATPGDTQYF
TRBJ2-7 | . | . | TRBV2 | TGTGCCAGCAGTGGGATCGGGGACATCGTCTACGAGCAGTACTTC | CASSGIGDIVYEQYF
TRBJ2-2 | TRBD2 | many | TRBV12-3/TRBV12-4 | TGTGCCAGCAGGCCCACTAGCGGGGGGGCTGATGGGGAGCTGTTTTTT | CASRPTSGGADGELFF
TRBJ2-3 | TRBD2 | many | TRBV5-8 | TGTGCCAGCAGCTTGTCTCGCGGGGGAGGCACAGATACGCAGTATTTT | CASSLSRGGGTDTQYF
TRBJ1-2 | . | many | TRBV6-1 | TGTGCCAGCAGCCTCAAGAGGACAGAATATGGCTACACCTTC | CASSLKRTEYGYTF
TRBJ1-2 | TRBD1 | many | TRBV28 | TGTGCCAGCAGTCCACACCCGGGACAGAACCATGGCTACACCTTC | CASSPHPGQNHGYTF
TRBJ1-2 | TRBD1 | . | TRBV14 | TGTGCCAGCAGCCACCCAGAACGCCCCCTGATATCGACAGGGGGTTTGAACTATGGCTACACCTTC | CASSHPERPLISTGGLNYGYTF
TRBJ2-7 | . | many | TRBV4-1 | TGCGCCAGCAGCCAAGGCCCAAACGAACTCCACTCCTACGAGCAGTACTTC | CASSQGPNELHSYEQYF
TRBJ1-2 | TRBD1 | many | TRBV25-1 | TGTGCCAGCAGTGAAGGCGGGACAGGGGGGTATGGCTACACCTTC | CASSEGGTGGYGYTF
TRBJ2-2 | . | many | TRBV7-9 | TGTGCCAGCAGCTTATTACTAGTGACCGGGGAGCTGTTTTTT | CASSLLLVTGELFF
TRBJ1-2 | . | many | TRBV4-1 | TGCGCCAGCAGCCTTTCGCCGGACACCTCAAGTTATGGCTACACCTTC | CASSLSPDTSSYGYTF
TRBJ1-3 | . | many | TRBV27 | TGTGCCAGCAGTTTATATGGGTACTCTGGAAACACCATATATTTT | CASSLYGYSGNTIYF
TRBJ2-5 | . | many | TRBV30 | TGTGCCTGGGCCACACGGGGGGAGACCCAGTACTTC | CAWATRGETQYF
TRBJ2-1 | TRBD2 | . | TRBV9 | TGTGCCAGCAGCGGGCCCCTAAGGGAGGGGCGCTCCTACAATGAGCAGTTCTTC | CASSGPLREGRSYNEQFF
TRBJ2-1 | TRBD1 | . | TRBV27 | TGTGCCAGCAGTGTTGAACAGGGGACCTACAATGAGCAGTTCTTC | CASSVEQGTYNEQFF